The following is a TCR beta chain sequence with its context. Its target is not known. The entry originates in a study of cytomegalovirus exposure and HLA in healthy donors. This CDR3 contains 18 residues. V was clipped by 3 bases and J by 0 bases; unmatched bases: 8. Germline V gene lookup returns CDR1 SGHVS and CDR2 FNYEAQ. PCR primers comprised 60 Vbeta and 13 Jbeta primers. Method: immunoSEQ multiplex PCR; TCRdb's copy keeps in-frame clones and lacks some. The table records some 130,000 clones, roughly four fifths of them present only once. Overall study findings and caveats: When a later analysis compared HLA-associated TCR beta chains with equally common others, the HLA-associated chains turned out to be more clonally expanded and to have lower generation probabilities. At a 0.05 false discovery rate, a later analysis found 16,951 TCR beta sequences to be associated with HLA alleles.

Input material: PBMCs. This sequence was found in a man in his thirties or forties in good health and CMV-seronegative. This chain joins TRBV7-6 and TRBJ2-6; 7 bases line up with TRBD1. This CDR3 is CASSFTDRDDSGANVLTF. CDR3 DNA: TGTGCCAGCAGCTTTACTGACAGGGATGACTCTGGGGCCAACGTCCTGACTTTC.